Shown below are 25 T cell receptor beta chains from a single sample sequenced in a study of cytomegalovirus exposure and HLA in healthy donors. With 60 Vbeta and 13 Jbeta primers, the PCR was carried out. Assay: immunoSEQ multiplex PCR; the TCRdb copy retains only in-frame clones and omits some. The sample includes 140,000 or so clones. Sequenced sample: PBMCs. These receptors came from a male donor in good health and CMV-seronegative.

V is TRBV5-1 and J is TRBJ2-3, with D maybe TRBD1 (6 bases). V was clipped by 2 bases and J by 3 bases, with 13 bases between them. Germline CDR1 is SGHRS and CDR2 is YFSETQ. The CDR3 has 15 residues. CDR3 sequence: CASSFEDRRTDTQYF. CDR3 DNA sequence: TGCGCCAGCAGCTTCGAGGACAGACGAACAGATACGCAGTATTTT.

The chain links TRBV29-1 to TRBJ2-2, with 7 bases fitting TRBD2. The germline V gene has CDR1 SQVTM and CDR2 ANQGSEA. There are 14 residues in the CDR3. With 1 base clipped from V and 5 bases from J, the junction kept 4 bases outside the gene matches. CDR3 sequence (DNA): TGCAGCGTTGAAGGGCTAGCGGCGACCGGGGAGCTGTTTTTT. Translated: CSVEGLAATGELFF.

This chain connects TRBV19 to TRBJ1-1, with D possibly matching TRBD1 (5 bases). V was trimmed by 4 bases and J by 4 bases, leaving 16 bases between them. The CDR3 runs to 15 residues. Germline V gene sequence: CDR1 LNHDA, CDR2 SQIVND (reference sequence). The CDR3 bases are TGTGCCAGTAGTAATCAGGGCCTCCGGAGCACTGAAGCTTTCTTT. Amino acids: CASSNQGLRSTEAFF.

The chain links TRBV6-6 to TRBJ2-5; 9 bases match TRBD1. The J call is doubtful: the DNA matches TRBJ2-7 better. There are 14 residues in the CDR3. CDR1 and CDR2 (germline): MNHNY, SVGAGI (reference sequence). CDR3 sequence reads: CASSEDRGVGEQYF. CDR3 nucleotide sequence: TGTGCCAGCAGTGAGGACAGGGGCGTCGGCGAGCAGTACTTC.

The chain carries TRBV7-8 and TRBJ1-5; D not resolved. Germline CDR1 reads SGHVS; CDR2 reads FQNEAQ. The CDR3 contains 14 residues. V was pared by 1 base and J by 9 bases, with 13 bases between. As DNA, the CDR3 is TGTGCCAGCAGCTTAGACCCCACAGAACGGCCCCAGCATTTT. Protein sequence: CASSLDPTERPQHF.

The rearrangement joins TRBV5-1 to TRBJ1-1, with D tentatively TRBD1 (5 bases). The CDR3 loop spans 14 amino acids. From germline, CDR1 is SGHRS and CDR2 YFSETQ. The V end was cut by 0 bases, the J end by 5 bases, with 11 bases between. The CDR3 region is CASSLERGKTEAFF. CDR3 nucleotides: TGCGCCAGCAGCTTGGAAAGGGGTAAGACTGAAGCTTTCTTT.

The rearrangement uses TRBV4-1 and TRBJ2-1; weak D call: TRBD2 (6 bases). The germline V gene encodes CDR1 MGHRA and CDR2 YSYEKL. Deletions cut 3 bases from V and 8 bases from J, with 23 bases between. There are 17 residues in the CDR3. The CDR3 here is CASSHPWEAGLQDEQFF. The CDR3 coding sequence is TGCGCCAGCAGCCACCCGTGGGAAGCGGGCCTACAGGATGAGCAGTTCTTC.

The chain carries TRBV18 and TRBJ1-1; 7 positions match TRBD1. The germline V gene has CDR1 KGHSH and CDR2 LQKENI. V shed 4 bases, J shed 0 bases, and the junction held 2 bases outside the gene matches. CDR3 length: 14 residues. CDR3 in DNA: TGTGCCAGCTCACAGGGGGCGTTGAACACTGAAGCTTTCTTT. Amino acid sequence: CASSQGALNTEAFF.

This rearrangement joins TRBV4-3 to TRBJ2-5; TRBD1 matches 11 bases. Losses at the gene ends were 0 bases for V and 1 base for J; bases not matched to a gene: 7. In germline, CDR1 is LGHNA, CDR2 YSLEER. There are 18 residues in the CDR3. This CDR3 is CASSQDPGTGGSQETQYF. CDR3 nucleotides: TGCGCCAGCAGCCAAGATCCAGGGACAGGGGGATCCCAAGAGACCCAGTACTTC.

The chain recombines TRBV7-9 with TRBJ1-2; D may be TRBD1 (5 bases). Looked up from germline, CDR1 is SEHNR and CDR2 is FQNEAQ (reference sequence). Trimming left V 5 bases short and J 8 bases short, with 12 bases between. The CDR3 is 12 amino acids. The CDR3 spells CASSARGDGYTF. CDR3 bases: TGTGCCAGCAGCGCAAGGGGTGACGGCTACACCTTC.

The chain uses TRBV9 and TRBJ1-6; D gene unclear. The germline gives CDR1 SGDLS, CDR2 YYNGEE. V was shortened by 0 bases and J by 8 bases, with 15 bases between the two germline ends. The CDR3 contains 16 residues. CDR3 region: CASSVGGWTLDSPLHF. For the CDR3, the DNA is TGTGCCAGCAGCGTAGGAGGGTGGACCTTGGATTCACCCCTCCACTTT.

V and J are TRBV7-2 and TRBJ1-2; possibly TRBD1 for D (5 bases). The CDR3 loop spans 19 amino acids. V shed 5 bases and J shed 2 bases, with 27 bases lying between them. The V gene's germline CDR1 is SGHTA and CDR2 FQGNSA. The CDR3 DNA follows: TGTGCCAGCAGCGATCCTTACCCCACACGGGGGGAGATGAACTATGGCTACACCTTC. This encodes CASSDPYPTRGEMNYGYTF.

This chain connects TRBV5-1 to TRBJ2-5, with 7 bases matching TRBD1. The CDR3 loop spans 15 amino acids. The J segment lost 4 bases and the V segment lost 5 bases, leaving 11 bases of the junction unmatched. CDR1 is SGHRS, CDR2 YFSETQ, per germline. CDR3 sequence (DNA): TGCGCCAGCAGTCGCCTACAGGGGAGTGGAGAGACCCAGTACTTC. Protein: CASSRLQGSGETQYF. The entire variable domain, with the rest obtained from reference TRBV5-1 and TRBJ2-5, is as follows: KAGVTQTPRYLIKTRGQQVTLSCSPISGHRSVSWYQQTPGQGLQFLFEYFSETQRNKGNFPGRFSGRQFSNSRSEMNVSTLELGDSALYLCASSRLQGSGETQYFGPGTRLLVL.

J is TRBJ2-6 and V is TRBV30; 10 bases fit TRBD1. With V trimmed by 2 bases and J by 2 bases, 6 bases remained unmatched. The CDR3 length is 17 residues. CDR1 and CDR2 (germline): GTSNPN, SVGIG (reference sequence). The CDR3 loop is CAWSSGTGVTGANVLTF. CDR3 bases: TGTGCCTGGAGTTCCGGGACAGGGGTAACTGGGGCCAACGTCCTGACTTTC.

The rearrangement joins TRBV29-1 to TRBJ1-1; D not resolved. The germline CDR1 and CDR2 sequences are SQVTM and ANQGSEA. V lost 1 base, J lost 6 bases, and 9 bases lay in between. This CDR3 comprises 12 residues. The CDR3 nucleotides are TGCAGCGTTGAAGCAATGGGCTCTGAAGCTTTCTTT. As protein: CSVEAMGSEAFF.

This rearrangement joins TRBV7-2 to TRBJ2-1; D gene ambiguous. Trimming took off 0 bases at V and 2 bases at J, with 8 bases between the two ends. The CDR3 runs to 15 residues. Germline loops: CDR1 SGHTA, CDR2 FQGNSA. The CDR3 region has the DNA TGTGCCAGCAGCTTAGCTTTCGGTACCTACAATGAGCAGTTCTTC. It is translated as CASSLAFGTYNEQFF.

The V call is TRBV27, the J call TRBJ1-2; unclear D gene. The V end lost 5 bases, the J end lost 2 bases, and 6 bases lay between the germline ends. This CDR3 is built from 12 residues. Germline CDR1 is MNHEY and CDR2 is SMNVEV (reference sequence). CDR3 protein: CASSPGNYGYTF. Written as DNA, the CDR3 is TGTGCCAGCAGTCCAGGCAACTATGGCTACACCTTC.

The rearrangement joins TRBV19 to TRBJ1-1; D is perhaps TRBD1 (5 bases). This CDR3 is 15 amino acids long. The ends were cut back, 3 bases at V and 1 base at J, with 12 bases in the middle. In germline, CDR1 is LNHDA, CDR2 SQIVND (reference sequence). In DNA, the CDR3 is TGTGCCAGTAGTATCGCAGGGCCGCAGAACACTGAAGCTTTCTTT. This encodes CASSIAGPQNTEAFF.

The V call is TRBV6-5, the J call TRBJ2-7, with 9 bases lining up with TRBD1. The germline CDR1 and CDR2 sequences are MNHEY and SVGAGI. V shed 5 bases and J 4 bases; nucleotides not matched to a gene: 9. The CDR3 extends over 15 amino acids. The CDR3 nucleotides read TGTGCCAGCAGTCCCCAAGGGGACAGGGAATACGAGCAGTACTTC. Translation gives CASSPQGDREYEQYF.

The chain employs TRBV28 and TRBJ2-3; no reliable D call. Germline V CDR1 and CDR2: MDHEN, SYDVKM. The CDR3 runs to 17 residues. V lost 1 base to trimming and J lost 2 bases, with 16 bases between them. The CDR3 sequence: CASSLLVHPEATDTQYF. DNA for the CDR3: TGTGCCAGCAGTTTATTAGTCCATCCAGAGGCCACAGATACGCAGTATTTT.

This chain uses TRBV4-2 with TRBJ2-1; the match to TRBD1 covers 7 bases. The V and J ends lost 6 bases and 2 bases, in that order; junction bases with no gene match: 7. CDR3 size: 15 residues. The V gene's germline CDR1 is LGHNA and CDR2 YNFKEQ. For the CDR3, the DNA is TGTGCCAGCAGTCTAACAGGGGACCCCTACAATGAGCAGTTCTTC. The encoded protein is CASSLTGDPYNEQFF.

The chain combines TRBV20-1 with TRBJ1-6; D remains ambiguous. This CDR3 region has 11 residues. The V end lost 6 bases, the J end lost 12 bases, and 12 bases lay between the germline ends. The germline V gene encodes CDR1 DFQATT and CDR2 SNEGSKA (reference sequence). CDR3 in amino acids: CSAQVVGPLHF. CDR3 coding DNA: TGCAGTGCCCAGGTCGTCGGACCCCTCCACTTT.

V gene TRBV18 combines with J gene TRBJ1-1, with D unresolved. Germline loops: CDR1 KGHSH, CDR2 LQKENI. This CDR3 is built from 13 residues. V gave up 3 bases and J gave up 0 bases, with 5 bases separating them. The CDR3 DNA sequence: TGTGCCAGCTCACCGAGGCTGAACACTGAAGCTTTCTTT. Encoded protein: CASSPRLNTEAFF.

The gene calls are TRBV18 and TRBJ1-1; no definite D call. The CDR3 spans 13 residues. Trimming removed 0 bases at V and 3 bases at J, with 5 bases between. Per the germline V gene, CDR1 is KGHSH and CDR2 is LQKENI. Here the CDR3 reads CASSPPRDTEAFF. The CDR3 DNA reads as TGTGCCAGCTCACCACCGAGGGACACTGAAGCTTTCTTT.

The rearrangement uses TRBV5-1 and TRBJ1-3, with D perhaps matching TRBD1 (5 bases). Looked up from germline, CDR1 is SGHRS and CDR2 is YFSETQ. This CDR3 spans 14 amino acids. V lost 7 bases to trimming and J lost 0 bases, with 11 bases between them. The CDR3 reads CASSSGISGNTIYF. The CDR3 DNA follows: TGCGCCAGCTCGTCAGGGATCTCTGGAAACACCATATATTTT.